Listed below are T cell receptor beta chains from one sample, sequenced in a study of blood T cell repertoires in COVID-19. Libraries were prepared by immunoSEQ multiplex PCR; TCRdb keeps only in-frame clonotypes and omits some of them. The sample shows 150,000 to 200,000 clones, roughly 90% of them seen only once. Input material: peripheral blood. The receptors were sampled from a man aged 25-40 years with COVID-19, enrolled during active disease. Each CDR3 is given with its conserved first and last residue. D genes are given only for firm matches. Expanded clones are given a class, and other clones once, few, many or no size at all.

V	J	size	D	CDR3	DNA
TRBV6-5	TRBJ1-2	.	.	CASSYSGSDYGYTF	TGTGCCAGCAGTTACTCGGGGAGTGACTATGGCTACACCTTC
TRBV6-2/TRBV6-3	TRBJ1-5	.	.	CASSRPGHPNQPQHF	TGTGCCAGCAGTCGACCGGGACACCCCAATCAGCCCCAGCATTTT
TRBV2	TRBJ1-5	.	TRBD1	CASREDRGGSEPQHF	TGTGCCAGCAGAGAAGACAGGGGCGGTAGCGAGCCCCAGCATTTT
TRBV6-5	TRBJ2-7	.	TRBD1	CASSHDRGTSYEQYF	TGTGCCAGCAGTCATGACAGGGGAACCTCTTACGAGCAGTACTTC
TRBV2	TRBJ1-5	.	.	CASSEPSGRVQPQHF	TGTGCCAGCAGTGAACCCTCAGGGAGGGTTCAGCCCCAGCATTTT
TRBV19	TRBJ2-3	.	.	CASSILVTDTQYF	TGTGCCAGTAGTATTCTCGTCACAGATACGCAGTATTTT
TRBV7-8	TRBJ2-6	.	.	CASSLRLSGANVLTF	TGTGCCAGCAGCTTACGACTCTCTGGGGCCAACGTCCTGACTTTC
TRBV30	TRBJ2-3	.	.	CAWSDEGSTDTQYF	TGTGCCTGGAGTGACGAGGGCAGCACAGATACGCAGTATTTT
TRBV2	TRBJ1-2	.	.	CASSEWQGSYGYTF	TGTGCCAGCAGTGAATGGCAGGGGAGCTATGGCTACACCTTC
TRBV18	TRBJ2-1	.	TRBD2	CASSLLTSANEQFF	TGTGCCAGCTCACTTCTAACTAGCGCAAATGAGCAGTTCTTC
TRBV6-5	TRBJ1-1	.	.	CASSSGSTRYTEAFF	TGTGCCAGCTCAAGTGGTTCAACGCGGTACACTGAAGCTTTCTTT
TRBV28	TRBJ2-3	.	.	CASLPGTSTDTQYF	TGTGCCAGCCTTCCCGGGACTAGCACAGATACGCAGTATTTT
TRBV6-6	TRBJ1-2	.	TRBD1	CASSPPPGGTGGLLYGYTF	TGTGCCAGCAGTCCCCCACCCGGGGGGACAGGGGGACTACTCTATGGCTACACCTTC
TRBV5-5	TRBJ1-1	.	TRBD1	CASSEDPYRGTEAFF	TGTGCCAGCAGCGAGGACCCCTACAGGGGTACTGAAGCTTTCTTT
TRBV27	TRBJ1-4	few	TRBD1	CASSYRGPNEKLFF	TGTGCCAGCAGTTATAGGGGGCCTAATGAAAAACTGTTTTTT
TRBV28	TRBJ1-4	.	.	CASSLGQGHPTNEKLFF	TGTGCCAGCAGTTTAGGGCAGGGTCATCCAACTAATGAAAAACTGTTTTTT
TRBV12-3/TRBV12-4	TRBJ2-1	.	.	CASSGPGPEQFF	TGTGCCAGCAGCGGCCCAGGGCCTGAGCAGTTCTTC
TRBV11-2	TRBJ2-7	.	TRBD2	CASSFGTSGSPYEQYF	TGTGCCAGCAGCTTTGGGACTAGCGGGTCCCCCTACGAGCAGTACTTC
TRBV13	TRBJ2-7	.	.	CASSLVGGPSYEQYF	TGTGCCAGCAGCTTAGTAGGGGGACCATCCTACGAGCAGTACTTC
TRBV6-5	TRBJ2-1	.	.	CASSYLSNPGEQFF	TGTGCCAGCAGTTACCTGAGCAACCCAGGAGAGCAGTTCTTC
TRBV7-3	TRBJ2-3	.	.	CASSRTSTSTDTQYF	TGTGCCAGCAGCCGGACTTCTACTAGCACAGATACGCAGTATTTT
TRBV19	TRBJ1-1	once	.	CASSGGGVRSGMNTEAFF	TGTGCCAGTAGTGGGGGGGGCGTAAGGTCTGGCATGAACACTGAAGCTTTCTTT
TRBV5-6	TRBJ2-1	.	TRBD1	CASSPTGDNEQFF	TGTGCCAGCAGCCCGACAGGGGACAATGAGCAGTTCTTC
TRBV11-2	TRBJ2-7	.	.	CASSQTGFQSSYEQYF	TGTGCCAGCAGCCAAACCGGGTTCCAGAGCTCCTACGAGCAGTACTTC
TRBV5-1	TRBJ2-4	.	TRBD1	CASSPSGTGGVEYF	TGCGCCAGCAGCCCGAGCGGGACAGGGGGCGTTGAGTACTTC
TRBV28	TRBJ2-2	.	.	CASSPFTGELFF	TGTGCCAGCAGTCCTTTCACCGGGGAGCTGTTTTTT
TRBV5-1	TRBJ2-2	.	TRBD2	CASRPSGPPNTGELFF	TGCGCCAGCAGGCCTAGCGGGCCTCCGAACACCGGGGAGCTGTTTTTT
TRBV27	TRBJ2-1	few	.	CASSLTEARDEQFF	TGTGCCAGCAGTTTAACCGAGGCACGGGATGAGCAGTTCTTC
TRBV7-2	TRBJ2-7	.	TRBD2	CASSLYVRTSGYYEQYF	TGTGCCAGCAGCTTATATGTGCGGACTAGCGGCTACTACGAGCAGTACTTC
TRBV7-2	TRBJ2-7	.	.	CASSLARGLRGEQYF	TGTGCCAGCAGCTTAGCTCGGGGACTCAGAGGTGAGCAGTACTTC
TRBV11-2	TRBJ2-3	.	TRBD1	CASSFLGQGYSADTQYF	TGTGCCAGCAGCTTCCTCGGACAGGGGTATAGTGCAGATACGCAGTATTTT
TRBV3-1/TRBV3-2	TRBJ2-3	.	TRBD2	CASSLLPAGAGTDTQYF	TGTGCCAGCAGCCTTTTACCAGCGGGAGCGGGCACAGATACGCAGTATTTT
TRBV5-1	TRBJ2-1	.	TRBD2	CASSSGTSGYYNEQFF	TGCGCCAGCAGTTCCGGGACTAGCGGGTACTACAATGAGCAGTTCTTC
TRBV3-1/TRBV3-2	TRBJ2-1	.	.	CASSQQDLNEQFF	TGTGCCAGCAGCCAACAAGACTTAAATGAGCAGTTCTTC
TRBV3-1/TRBV3-2	TRBJ1-6	.	TRBD1	CASSPGTGGRGHNSPLHF	TGTGCCAGCAGCCCCGGGACAGGGGGCCGTGGCCATAATTCACCCCTCCACTTT
TRBV6-2/TRBV6-3	TRBJ1-6	.	.	CASSYEVQLSPLHF	TGTGCCAGCAGTTACGAGGTACAACTTTCACCCCTCCACTTT
TRBV19	TRBJ2-3	few	TRBD2	CASRSPAGGSDTQYF	TGTGCCAGTAGGTCTCCAGCGGGAGGGTCAGATACGCAGTATTTT
TRBV6-2/TRBV6-3	TRBJ2-7	.	TRBD2	CASSYAGVSYEQYF	TGTGCCAGCAGTTACGCGGGAGTGTCCTACGAGCAGTACTTC
TRBV5-1	TRBJ2-5	.	TRBD1	CASSLTPGQHIARGWTAKETQYF	TGCGCCAGCAGCTTGACCCCGGGACAGCATATAGCTCGGGGATGGACTGCTAAAGAGACCCAGTACTTC
TRBV7-9	TRBJ2-3	.	.	CASSQGLGATDTQYF	TGTGCCAGCAGCCAAGGACTGGGCGCCACAGATACGCAGTATTTT
TRBV6-1	TRBJ2-1	.	TRBD1	CASSEVAGGYNEQFF	TGTGCCAGCAGTGAAGTGGCAGGGGGCTACAATGAGCAGTTCTTC
TRBV6-2/TRBV6-3	TRBJ1-3	.	.	CASSSLMDSPGNTIYF	TGTGCCAGCAGTTCACTAATGGACAGTCCTGGAAACACCATATATTTT
TRBV9	TRBJ1-1	.	.	CASSGIMNTEAFF	TGTGCCAGTTCAGGGATCATGAACACTGAAGCTTTCTTT
TRBV29-1	TRBJ1-1	.	.	CSVERSGGARAEAFF	TGCAGCGTTGAAAGGAGTGGGGGGGCGAGGGCTGAAGCTTTCTTT
TRBV6-2/TRBV6-3	TRBJ1-2	.	.	CASSYLNFWDTNLNYGYTF	TGTGCCAGCAGTTACCTCAATTTTTGGGACACTAATCTTAACTATGGCTACACCTTC
TRBV4-2	TRBJ1-1	few	.	CASSQESDRRNTEAFF	TGTGCCAGCAGCCAAGAATCGGACAGAAGGAACACTGAAGCTTTCTTT
TRBV7-3	TRBJ2-1	.	TRBD2	CASSLKAGAYNEQFF	TGTGCCAGCAGCTTAAAAGCGGGGGCCTACAATGAGCAGTTCTTC
TRBV24-1	TRBJ2-1	.	TRBD2	CATSDEGIAGPYNEQFF	TGTGCCACCAGTGATGAGGGGATAGCGGGACCGTACAATGAGCAGTTCTTC
TRBV6-5	TRBJ2-5	.	TRBD1	CASSLDRRIQETQYF	TGTGCCAGCAGCCTGGACAGGAGAATCCAAGAGACCCAGTACTTC
TRBV7-9	TRBJ2-7	few	TRBD2	CASSMGLAHYEQYF	TGTGCCAGCAGCATGGGACTAGCGCACTACGAGCAGTACTTC
TRBV6-5	TRBJ1-5	.	TRBD1	CASSSADRTYEHF	TGTGCCAGCAGTTCCGCGGACAGGACTTATGAGCATTTT
TRBV5-5	TRBJ2-5	.	TRBD1	CASRDRDRAETQYF	TGTGCCAGCAGGGACCGGGACAGGGCGGAGACCCAGTACTTC
TRBV7-2	TRBJ2-7	.	TRBD1	CASSSGTGSLKYF	TGTGCCAGCAGTTCCGGGACAGGGTCATTGAAGTACTTC
TRBV11-2	TRBJ1-3	.	TRBD1	CASSFVTGGFVGNTIYF	TGTGCCAGCAGCTTTGTTACAGGGGGATTCGTCGGAAACACCATATATTTT
TRBV10-3	TRBJ1-1	.	.	CAISEAQNTEAFF	TGTGCCATCAGTGAAGCCCAGAACACTGAAGCTTTCTTT
TRBV3-1/TRBV3-2	TRBJ2-3	.	TRBD2	CASSQAAAGEAGTDTQYF	TGTGCCAGCAGCCAAGCGGCAGCGGGAGAGGCCGGCACAGATACGCAGTATTTT
TRBV14	TRBJ2-1	.	TRBD2	CASSQPGLAAYNEQFF	TGTGCCAGCAGCCAGCCGGGACTAGCGGCCTACAATGAGCAGTTCTTC
TRBV11-3	TRBJ1-1	.	.	CASSSTGNTEAFF	TGTGCCAGCAGCTCGACTGGGAACACTGAAGCTTTCTTT
TRBV28	TRBJ2-1	.	TRBD2	CASTETSGYNEQFF	TGTGCCAGCACCGAGACTAGCGGGTACAATGAGCAGTTCTTC